This TCR beta chain was retrieved from a study of blood T cell repertoires in COVID-19. Study details: The origin of the acute and convalescent COVID-19 samples was the United States, Italy and Spain. Nucleic acid was either cDNA or gDNA, and it came from T cells, B-cell-depleted T cells, or PBMCs.

The authors' processing: Amplification from reference gene primers served as the basis for estimated nucleated cell counts. Generated by immunoSEQ multiplex PCR, the TCRdb table keeps only in-frame clones and is missing some. V, J and clone size were drawn from that table, and D and trimming were deduced from the DNA. In the table there are 65,000 to 80,000 clones, about 86% of which are singletons. The CDR3 is 14 residues long. The germline CDR1 and CDR2 sequences are SGHRS and YFSETQ. The V end was cut by 2 bases, the J end by 6 bases, with 14 bases between. This clone has just one count. This chain connects TRBV5-1 to TRBJ1-2; a possible D gene is TRBD1 (6 bases). The sequencing sample was made of peripheral blood. The sequence derives from an older man in a cohort sampled during active COVID-19. The CDR3 here is CASSLGRGTDGYTF. The CDR3 DNA reads as TGCGCCAGCAGCTTAGGCAGGGGTACAGATGGCTACACCTTC.